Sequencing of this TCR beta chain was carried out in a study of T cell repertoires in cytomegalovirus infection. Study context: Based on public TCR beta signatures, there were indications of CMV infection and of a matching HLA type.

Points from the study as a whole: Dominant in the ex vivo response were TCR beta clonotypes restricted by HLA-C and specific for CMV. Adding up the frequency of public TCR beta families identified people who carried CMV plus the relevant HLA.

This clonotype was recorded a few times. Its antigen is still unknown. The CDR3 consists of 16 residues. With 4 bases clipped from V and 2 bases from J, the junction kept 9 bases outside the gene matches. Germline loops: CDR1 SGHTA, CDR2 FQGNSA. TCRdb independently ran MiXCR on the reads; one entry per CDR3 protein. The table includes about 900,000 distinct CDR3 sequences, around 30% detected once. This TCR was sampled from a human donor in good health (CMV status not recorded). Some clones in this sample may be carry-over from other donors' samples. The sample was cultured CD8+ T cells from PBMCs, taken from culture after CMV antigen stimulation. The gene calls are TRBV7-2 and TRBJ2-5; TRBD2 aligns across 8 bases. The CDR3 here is CASSSGIAGPQETQYF. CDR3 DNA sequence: TGTGCCAGCAGCTCCGGGATAGCGGGACCTCAAGAGACCCAGTACTTC.